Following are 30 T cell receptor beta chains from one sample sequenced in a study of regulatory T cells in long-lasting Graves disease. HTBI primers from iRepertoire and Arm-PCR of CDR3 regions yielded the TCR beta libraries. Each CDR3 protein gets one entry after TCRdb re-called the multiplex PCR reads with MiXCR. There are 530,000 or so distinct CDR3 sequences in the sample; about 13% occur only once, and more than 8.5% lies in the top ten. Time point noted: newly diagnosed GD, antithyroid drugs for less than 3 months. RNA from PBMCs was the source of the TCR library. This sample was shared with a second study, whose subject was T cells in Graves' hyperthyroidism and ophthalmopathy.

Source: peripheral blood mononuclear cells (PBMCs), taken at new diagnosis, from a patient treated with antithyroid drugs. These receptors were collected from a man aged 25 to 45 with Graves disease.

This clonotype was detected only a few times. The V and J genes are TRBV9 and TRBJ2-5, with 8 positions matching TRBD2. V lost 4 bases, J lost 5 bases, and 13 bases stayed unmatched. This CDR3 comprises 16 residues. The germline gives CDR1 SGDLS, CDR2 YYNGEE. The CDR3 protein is CASSPQMSGSWETQYF. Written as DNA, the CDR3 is TGTGCCAGCAGCCCCCAAATGAGCGGGAGTTGGGAGACCCAGTACTTC.

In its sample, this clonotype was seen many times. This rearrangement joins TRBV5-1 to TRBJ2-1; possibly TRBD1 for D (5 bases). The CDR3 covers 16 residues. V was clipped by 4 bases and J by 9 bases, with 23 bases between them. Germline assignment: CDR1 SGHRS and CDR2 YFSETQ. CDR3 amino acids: CASSPYGAATKGEQFF. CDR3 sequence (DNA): TGCGCCAGCAGCCCCTATGGGGCGGCCACAAAGGGTGAGCAGTTCTTC.

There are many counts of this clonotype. The CDR3 region has the DNA TGTGCCAGCAGCTTAGAGTCAGCGGGAGGCTACAATGAGCAGTTCTTC. It is translated as CASSLESAGGYNEQFF. The chain has TRBV11-3 and TRBJ2-1, with 9 bases identical to TRBD2. The V gene end was trimmed by 0 bases and the J gene end by 3 bases; junction bases not matched to a gene: 3. Germline lookup yields CDR1 SGHNT and CDR2 YENEEA. This CDR3 has 16 amino acids. Looking up the rest from reference TRBV11-3 and TRBJ2-1 gives the full variable domain: EAGVVQSPRYKIIEKKQPVAFWCNPISGHNTLYWYLQNLGQGPELLIRYENEEAVDDSQLPKDRFSAERLKGVDSTLKIQPAELGDSAVYLCASSLESAGGYNEQFFGPGTRLTVL.

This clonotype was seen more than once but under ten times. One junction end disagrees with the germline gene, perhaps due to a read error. CDR3 amino acids: CATRREGADVNEQFF. The CDR3 region has the DNA TGTGCCACCCGCAGGGAGGGAGCTGACGTCAATGAGCAGTTCTTC. This chain connects TRBV15 to TRBJ2-1; 7 nucleotides agree with TRBD2. CDR1 is LNHNV, CDR2 YYDKDF, per germline (reference sequence). This CDR3 contains 15 residues.

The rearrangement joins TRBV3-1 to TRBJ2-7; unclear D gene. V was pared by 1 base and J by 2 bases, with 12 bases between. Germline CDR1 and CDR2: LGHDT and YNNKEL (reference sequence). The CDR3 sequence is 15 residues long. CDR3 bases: TGTGCCAGCAGCCAAGTCTATAGGAGTACCTACGAGCAGTACTTC. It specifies CASSQVYRSTYEQYF.

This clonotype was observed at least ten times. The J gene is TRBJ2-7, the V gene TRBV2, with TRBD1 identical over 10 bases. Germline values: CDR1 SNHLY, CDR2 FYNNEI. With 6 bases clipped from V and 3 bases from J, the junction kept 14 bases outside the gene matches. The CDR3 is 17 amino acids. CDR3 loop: CASRGVYRDRGNYEQYF. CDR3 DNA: TGTGCCAGCAGAGGGGTCTATCGGGACAGGGGAAACTACGAGCAGTACTTC.

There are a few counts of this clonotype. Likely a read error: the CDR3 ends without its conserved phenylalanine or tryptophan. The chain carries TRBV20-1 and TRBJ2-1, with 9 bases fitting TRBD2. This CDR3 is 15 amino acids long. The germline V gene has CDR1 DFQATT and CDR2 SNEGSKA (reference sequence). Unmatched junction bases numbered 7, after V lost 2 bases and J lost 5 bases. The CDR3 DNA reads TGCAGTGCTAGATTGGCGGGAGGGCCGAACAATGAGCAGTTCCTC. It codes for CSARLAGGPNNEQFL.

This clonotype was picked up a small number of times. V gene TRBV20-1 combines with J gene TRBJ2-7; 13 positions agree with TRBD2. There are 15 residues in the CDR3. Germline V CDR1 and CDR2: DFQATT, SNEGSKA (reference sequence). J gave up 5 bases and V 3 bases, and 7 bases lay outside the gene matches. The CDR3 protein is CSARKGLAGRDEQYF. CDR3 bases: TGCAGTGCTAGGAAGGGACTAGCGGGACGGGACGAGCAGTACTTC.

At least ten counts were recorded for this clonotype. CDR3 sequence (DNA): TGTGCCAGCAGTGAGGAGGATGGGTCCTACAATGAGCAGTTCTTC. The encoded protein is CASSEEDGSYNEQFF. This rearrangement joins TRBV6-2 or TRBV6-3 to TRBJ2-1; D possibly corresponds to TRBD2 (5 bases). The CDR3 length is 15 residues. The V gene's germline CDR1 is MNHEY and CDR2 SVGEGT. Trimming stripped 5 bases from V and 1 base from J, with 12 bases between.

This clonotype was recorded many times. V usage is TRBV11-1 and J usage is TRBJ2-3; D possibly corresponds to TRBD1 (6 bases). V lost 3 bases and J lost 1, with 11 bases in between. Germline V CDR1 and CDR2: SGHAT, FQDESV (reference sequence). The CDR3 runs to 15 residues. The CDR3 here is CASSLGRQGTDTQYF. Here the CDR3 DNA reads TGTGCCAGCAGCTTGGGGAGACAGGGCACAGATACGCAGTATTTT.

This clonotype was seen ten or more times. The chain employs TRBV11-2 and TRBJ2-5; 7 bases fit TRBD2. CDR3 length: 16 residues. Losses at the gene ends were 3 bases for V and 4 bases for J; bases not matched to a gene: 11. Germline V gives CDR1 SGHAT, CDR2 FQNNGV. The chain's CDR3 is CASSFILAQRAETQYF. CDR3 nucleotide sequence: TGTGCCAGCAGCTTCATACTAGCGCAGAGGGCAGAGACCCAGTACTTC.

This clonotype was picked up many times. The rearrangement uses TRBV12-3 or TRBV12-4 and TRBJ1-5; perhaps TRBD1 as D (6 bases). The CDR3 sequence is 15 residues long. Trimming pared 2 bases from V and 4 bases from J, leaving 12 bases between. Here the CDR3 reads CASSLMGAGNQPQHF. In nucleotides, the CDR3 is TGTGCCAGCAGTTTAATGGGGGCTGGTAATCAGCCCCAGCATTTT.

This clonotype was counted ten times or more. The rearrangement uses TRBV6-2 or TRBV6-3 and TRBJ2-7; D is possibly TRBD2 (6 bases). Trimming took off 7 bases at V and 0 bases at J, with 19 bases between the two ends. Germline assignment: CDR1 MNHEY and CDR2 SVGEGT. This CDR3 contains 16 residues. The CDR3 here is CASNPLRGSTSYEQYF. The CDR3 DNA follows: TGTGCCAGCAATCCCCTCCGGGGGAGTACCTCCTACGAGCAGTACTTC.

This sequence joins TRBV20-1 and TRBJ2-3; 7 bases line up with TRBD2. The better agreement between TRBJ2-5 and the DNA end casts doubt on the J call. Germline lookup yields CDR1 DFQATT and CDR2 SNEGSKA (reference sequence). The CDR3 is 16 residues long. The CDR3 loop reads CSAPTHPSGDVETQYF. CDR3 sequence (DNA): TGCAGTGCTCCCACCCATCCTAGCGGAGACGTAGAGACCCAGTACTTC.

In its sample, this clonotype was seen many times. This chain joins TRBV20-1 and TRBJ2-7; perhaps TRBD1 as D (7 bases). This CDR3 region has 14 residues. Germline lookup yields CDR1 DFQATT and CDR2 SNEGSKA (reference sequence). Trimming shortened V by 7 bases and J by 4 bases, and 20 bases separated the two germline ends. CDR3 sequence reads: CSVRDRVGTYEQYF. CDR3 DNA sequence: TGCAGTGTCAGAGACAGGGTCGGGACTTACGAGCAGTACTTC.

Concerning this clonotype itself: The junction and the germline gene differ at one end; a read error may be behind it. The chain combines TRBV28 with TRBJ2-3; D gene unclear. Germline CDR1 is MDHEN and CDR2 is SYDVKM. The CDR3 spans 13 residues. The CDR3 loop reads CASSLVSSDAQYF. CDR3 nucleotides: TGTGCCAGCAGTTTGGTTAGCTCAGATGCGCAGTATTTT.

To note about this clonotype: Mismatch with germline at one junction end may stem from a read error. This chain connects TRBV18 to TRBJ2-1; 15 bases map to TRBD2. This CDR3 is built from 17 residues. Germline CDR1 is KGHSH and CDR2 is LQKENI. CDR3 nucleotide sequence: TGTGCCAGCTCGCCACCGGGACTAGCGGGGGGCGTGGATGAGCAGTTCTTC. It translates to CASSPPGLAGGVDEQFF.

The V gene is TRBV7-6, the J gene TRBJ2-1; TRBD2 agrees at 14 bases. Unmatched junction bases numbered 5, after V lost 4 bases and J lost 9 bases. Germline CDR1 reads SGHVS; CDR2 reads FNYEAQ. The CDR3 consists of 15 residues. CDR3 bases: TGTGCCAGCAGCTCGGGACTAGCGGGAGTCGTTGAGCAGTTCTTC. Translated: CASSSGLAGVVEQFF.

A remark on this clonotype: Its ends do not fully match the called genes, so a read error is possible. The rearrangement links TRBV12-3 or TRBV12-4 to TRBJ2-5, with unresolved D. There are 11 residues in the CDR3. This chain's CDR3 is CASSLGGTLRF. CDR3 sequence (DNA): TGTGCCAGCAGTTTAGGCGGCACCCTTCGTTTC.

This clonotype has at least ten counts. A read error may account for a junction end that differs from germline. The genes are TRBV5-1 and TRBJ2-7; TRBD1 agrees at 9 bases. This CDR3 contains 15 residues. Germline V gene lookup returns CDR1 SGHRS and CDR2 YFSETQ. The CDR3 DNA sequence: TGTGCCAGCAGCTTAGGGGACAGGGAAGCCTACGAGCAGTACTTC. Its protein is CASSLGDREAYEQYF. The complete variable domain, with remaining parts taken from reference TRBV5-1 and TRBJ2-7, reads KAGVTQTPRYLIKTRGQQVTLSCSPISGHRSVSWYQQTPGQGLQFLFEYFSETQRNKGNFPGRFSGRQFSNSRSEMNVSTLELGDSALYLCASSLGDREAYEQYFGPGTRLTVT.

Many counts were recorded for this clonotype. The CDR3 region is CATSRTTSGSLNEQFF. CDR3 nucleotide sequence: TGTGCCACCAGCAGAACGACTAGCGGGAGTCTCAATGAGCAGTTCTTC. The J gene is TRBJ2-1, the V gene TRBV15; the match to TRBD2 covers 12 bases. The V gene end was trimmed by 2 bases and the J gene end by 6 bases; junction bases not matched to a gene: 5. The CDR3 totals 16 residues. Per germline, CDR1 LNHNV and CDR2 YYDKDF (reference sequence).

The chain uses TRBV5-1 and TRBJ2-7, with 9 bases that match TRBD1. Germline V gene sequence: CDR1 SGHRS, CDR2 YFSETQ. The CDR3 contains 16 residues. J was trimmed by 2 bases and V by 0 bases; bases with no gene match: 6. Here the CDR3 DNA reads TGCGCCAGCAGCTTGGGTATCGGACAGGGGACCTACGAGCAGTACTTC. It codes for CASSLGIGQGTYEQYF.

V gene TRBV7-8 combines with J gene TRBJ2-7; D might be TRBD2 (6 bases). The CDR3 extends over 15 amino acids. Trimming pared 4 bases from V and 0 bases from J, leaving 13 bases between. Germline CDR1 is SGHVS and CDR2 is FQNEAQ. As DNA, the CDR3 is TGTGCCAGCAGCTCCCGCAGGGACTCCTCCTACGAGCAGTACTTC. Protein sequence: CASSSRRDSSYEQYF. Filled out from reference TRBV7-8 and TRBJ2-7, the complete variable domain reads GAGVSQSPRYKVAKRGQDVALRCDPISGHVSLFWYQQALGQGPEFLTYFQNEAQLDKSGLPSDRFFAERPEGSVSTLKIQRTQQEDSAVYLCASSSRRDSSYEQYFGPGTRLTVT.

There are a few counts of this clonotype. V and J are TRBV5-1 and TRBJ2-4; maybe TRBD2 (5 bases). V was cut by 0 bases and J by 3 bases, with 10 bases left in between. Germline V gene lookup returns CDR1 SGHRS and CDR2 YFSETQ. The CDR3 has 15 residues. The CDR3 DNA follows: TGCGCCAGCAGCTTGGGGGCGGGTGGCAAAAACATTCAGTACTTC. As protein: CASSLGAGGKNIQYF.

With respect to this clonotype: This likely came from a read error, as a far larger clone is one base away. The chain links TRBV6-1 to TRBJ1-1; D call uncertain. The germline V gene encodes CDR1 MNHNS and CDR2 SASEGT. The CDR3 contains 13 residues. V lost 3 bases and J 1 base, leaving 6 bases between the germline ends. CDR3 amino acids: CASSDQENTEAFF. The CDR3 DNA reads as TGTGCCAGCAGTGATCAGGAGAACACTGAAGCTTTCTTT.

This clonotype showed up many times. The CDR3 nucleotides are TGTGCCAGCAGTTTCCGAGTGAGCACAGATACGCAGTATTTT. Translation gives CASSFRVSTDTQYF. The rearrangement uses TRBV12-3 or TRBV12-4 and TRBJ2-3; no definite D call. CDR3 length equals 14 residues. V lost 3 bases and J lost 0, with 7 bases in between.

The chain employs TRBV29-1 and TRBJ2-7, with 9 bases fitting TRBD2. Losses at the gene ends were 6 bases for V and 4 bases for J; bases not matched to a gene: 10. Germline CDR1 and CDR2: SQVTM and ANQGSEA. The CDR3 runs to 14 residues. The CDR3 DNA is TGCAGCGTCGTATCTAGCGGGGAGGGGTACGAGCAGTACTTC. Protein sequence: CSVVSSGEGYEQYF.

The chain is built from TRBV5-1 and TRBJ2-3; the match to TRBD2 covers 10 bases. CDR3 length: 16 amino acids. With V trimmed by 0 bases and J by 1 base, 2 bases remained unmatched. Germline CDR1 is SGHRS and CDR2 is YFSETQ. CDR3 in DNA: TGCGCCAGCAGCTTGGGGGGGACTAGCGGCACAGATACGCAGTATTTT. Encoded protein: CASSLGGTSGTDTQYF.

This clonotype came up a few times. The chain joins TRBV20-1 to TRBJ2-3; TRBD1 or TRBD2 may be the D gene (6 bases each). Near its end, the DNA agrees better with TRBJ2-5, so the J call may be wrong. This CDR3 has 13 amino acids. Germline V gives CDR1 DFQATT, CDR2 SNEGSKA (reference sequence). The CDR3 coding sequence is TGCAGTGCGGGGACTCAAGGGGGGGAGACCCAGTACTTC. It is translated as CSAGTQGGETQYF.

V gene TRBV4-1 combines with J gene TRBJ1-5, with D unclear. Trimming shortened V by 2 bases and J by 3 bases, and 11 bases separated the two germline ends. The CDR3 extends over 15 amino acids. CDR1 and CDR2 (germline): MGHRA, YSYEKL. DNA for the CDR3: TGCGCCAGCAGCCAATCAGATGGTTCCAATCAGCCCCAGCATTTT. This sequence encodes CASSQSDGSNQPQHF.